These T cell receptor beta chains were read from a single sample in a study of human T cells and chemical hapten exposure. TCRdb re-derived calls from the RACE reads in MiXCR, one entry per CDR3 protein. The top ten clones hold more than 1.1% of a sample with over 130,000 distinct CDR3 sequences, approximately 12% of them seen once. The sample was whole blood, taken in connection with sensitization to the hapten diphenylcyclopropenone (DPC). All receptors derive from a woman aged 50 to 65 with alopecia areata. Some clones in this sample may be carry-over from other donors' samples. Each CDR3 is given with its conserved first and last residue. D genes are given only for firm matches. Clone size is not always given. Where it is, it says once, few, many or a class for expanded clones.

TRBJ2-1	-	TRBV7-9	-	TGTGCCAGCAGCCGTCGAGTTGGGGACGGCAATGAGCAGTTCTTC	CASSRRVGDGNEQFF
TRBJ2-5	-	TRBV7-2	TRBD2	TGTGCCAGCAGCGCGGGACTAGCGGCCGTAGAGACCCAGTACTTC	CASSAGLAAVETQYF
TRBJ2-3	few	TRBV7-9	-	TGTGCCAGCAGCCCCCGGGGCGGGACGGGAGATACGCAGTATTTT	CASSPRGGTGDTQYF
TRBJ1-2	many	TRBV7-9	-	TGTGCCAGCAGCTTCGACACAAGCTATGGCTACACCTTC	CASSFDTSYGYTF
TRBJ2-7	-	TRBV29-1	-	TGCAGCTTCGCCGACGTCTACGAGCAGTACTTC	CSFADVYEQYF
TRBJ2-2	-	TRBV7-2	TRBD1	TGTGCCAGCAGCCGGGCGAGGGGGCCGGCGGGGGAGCTGTTTTTT	CASSRARGPAGELFF
TRBJ2-7	-	TRBV19	-	TGTGCCAGTAGTATAGCGACGGGACCCCCGAAGGACGAGCAGTACTTC	CASSIATGPPKDEQYF
TRBJ1-5	-	TRBV6-5	-	TGTGCCAGCAGTTACTCAGGGGGGTACAATCAGCCCCAGCATTTT	CASSYSGGYNQPQHF
TRBJ2-3	-	TRBV7-2	-	TGTGCCAGCAGCCAGACTATGTTTGCAGATACGCAGTATTTT	CASSQTMFADTQYF
TRBJ2-7	few	TRBV12-3/TRBV12-4	-	TGTGCCAGCAGTCCCGCCGTTGCGGTCGACGAGCAGTACTTC	CASSPAVAVDEQYF
TRBJ1-5	many	TRBV19	-	TGTGCCAGTAGTACAAACAGGGAAGGGCCCCAGCATTTT	CASSTNREGPQHF
TRBJ2-4	many	TRBV18	TRBD1	TGTGCCAGCTCACTGACAGGGGGAAACATTCAGTACTTC	CASSLTGGNIQYF
TRBJ1-1	-	TRBV6-5	-	TGTGCCAGCAGTTACACTTTCCTAGGGGGGGCTGAAGCTTTCTTT	CASSYTFLGGAEAFF
TRBJ2-5	few	TRBV18	-	TGTGCCAGCTCAGGCACAAGCCAAGAGACCCAGTACTTC	CASSGTSQETQYF
TRBJ2-1	once	TRBV5-1	-	TGCGCCAGCAGCACCCATAGGCCTGGGGGGCATGAGCAGTTCTTC	CASSTHRPGGHEQFF
TRBJ2-7	-	TRBV6-1	-	TGTGCCAGCAGCAGGAACACCAATTCCTACGAGCAGTACTTC	CASSRNTNSYEQYF
TRBJ1-3	many	TRBV14	-	TGTGCCAGCAGCTCCTGGTACTCTGGAAACACCATATATTTT	CASSSWYSGNTIYF
TRBJ2-7	few	TRBV30	TRBD2	TGTGCCTGGAGGGGTGGAGCGGGAGGAGTCTACGAGCAGTACTTC	CAWRGGAGGVYEQYF
TRBJ2-7	-	TRBV3-1	-	TGTGCCAGCAGCCAAGGGAGAAGAGAGCAGTACTTC	CASSQGRREQYF
TRBJ2-7	-	TRBV25-1	TRBD2	TGTGCCAGCAGTGCCGGACTAGCGGGAGCCATCTACGAGCAGTACTTC	CASSAGLAGAIYEQYF
TRBJ2-1	few	TRBV3-1	TRBD2	TGTGCCAGCAGGTCTACTAGCGGGAGACGGAATGAGCAGTTCTTC	CASRSTSGRRNEQFF
TRBJ1-6	few	TRBV9	-	TGTGCCAGCAGCGAGAGGGAAGGGGGGATCTCACCCCTCCACTTT	CASSEREGGISPLHF
TRBJ2-7	-	TRBV7-2	TRBD2	TGTGCCAGCAGCATCACCGGGACTAGCGGGGCCTACGAGCAGTACTTC	CASSITGTSGAYEQYF
TRBJ2-4	-	TRBV3-1	-	TGTGCCAGCAGCCAGGGGTTCATTCAGTACTTC	CASSQGFIQYF
TRBJ2-7	many	TRBV9	-	TGTGCCAGCAGCGGGAGCCCCGGGACAAATTTCTACGAGCAGTACTTC	CASSGSPGTNFYEQYF
TRBJ1-4	few	TRBV11-2	-	TGTGCCAGCAGCTTAGACGGCCGGGGTTCGGAAAAACTGTTTTTT	CASSLDGRGSEKLFF